A single sample is the source of the 32 T cell receptor beta chains below, sequenced in a study of monozygotic twins with inflammatory bowel disease. Reanalyzing the 5' RACE reads, TCRdb keeps one entry per CDR3 protein, without DNA. Its table records some 300,000 distinct CDR3 sequences. The sample comprised blood. All receptors derive from a human donor with ulcerative colitis or Crohn's disease, or a healthy co-twin of an affected twin (not recorded which).

V usage is TRBV28 and J usage is TRBJ2-5; TCRdb's D call of TRBD1 is untestable without DNA. Looked up from germline, CDR1 is MDHEN and CDR2 is SYDVKM. The CDR3 has 14 amino acids. The CDR3 sequence: CASSTPTYRETQYF.

The chain joins TRBV7-2 to TRBJ1-6; the D call from TCRdb, TRBD1, cannot be confirmed without DNA. The germline V gene has CDR1 SGHTA and CDR2 FQGNSA. The CDR3 loop spans 16 amino acids. The CDR3: CASSIGAGQVPSPLHF.

The rearrangement joins TRBV29-1 to TRBJ1-2. CDR1 SQVTM and CDR2 ANQGSEA come from the germline V gene. The CDR3 extends over 11 amino acids. The CDR3 protein is CSANHIYGYTF.

V and J are TRBV10-3 and TRBJ2-6; TCRdb calls TRBD1, which cannot be checked without DNA. Germline V lookup: CDR1 ENHRY, CDR2 SYGVKD. The CDR3 totals 17 residues. CDR3 amino acids: CAISERGGVSGANVLTF.

The chain carries TRBV4-2 and TRBJ2-7; TCRdb lists TRBD2, though no DNA is available to test this call. CDR1 and CDR2 (germline): LGHNA, YNFKEQ. The CDR3 has 18 residues. The CDR3 protein is CASSQVSAGLDLSYEQYF.

This rearrangement joins TRBV2 to TRBJ1-4. Germline V gives CDR1 SNHLY, CDR2 FYNNEI. This CDR3 contains 11 residues. CDR3 residues: CASSGNEKLFF.

The V call is TRBV24-1, the J call TRBJ1-3; TCRdb's assignment of TRBD1 cannot be checked, as there is no DNA. The CDR3 loop spans 16 amino acids. In germline, CDR1 is KGHDR, CDR2 SFDVKD. CDR3 residues: CATSDQTGAGGNTIYF.

The chain joins TRBV2 to TRBJ2-3; TCRdb returns TRBD1, unconfirmable since there is no DNA. From germline, CDR1 is SNHLY and CDR2 FYNNEI. The CDR3 sequence is 13 residues long. The CDR3 protein is CASKEGVADTQYF. Looking up the rest from reference TRBV2 and TRBJ2-3 gives the full variable domain: EPEVTQTPSHQVTQMGQEVILRCVPISNHLYFYWYRQILGQKVEFLVSFYNNEISEKSEIFDDQFSVERPDGSNFTLKIRSTKLEDSAMYFCASKEGVADTQYFGPGTRLTVL.

The chain couples TRBV28 to TRBJ2-7; TCRdb outputs TRBD2, but without DNA this stays unchecked. The CDR3 is 16 amino acids. Germline V lookup: CDR1 MDHEN, CDR2 SYDVKM. CDR3 residues: CASSWTSGGVSYEQYF.

V usage is TRBV20-1 and J usage is TRBJ2-4; TCRdb picks TRBD2, but there is no DNA to check that call. CDR3 length: 13 residues. The germline CDR1 and CDR2 sequences are DFQATT and SNEGSKA (reference sequence). The CDR3 loop reads CSARRADKNIQYF.

The rearrangement joins TRBV6-1 to TRBJ2-2. There are 15 residues in the CDR3. Germline values: CDR1 MNHNS, CDR2 SASEGT. CDR3 sequence reads: CASSRIPSNTGELFF.

The genes are TRBV7-2 and TRBJ1-2; without DNA, the TCRdb call of TRBD1 cannot be checked. Germline CDR1 reads SGHTA; CDR2 reads FQGNSA. The CDR3 is made up of 12 amino acids. This CDR3 is CASSLDRAGYTF. Supplemented by reference TRBV7-2 and TRBJ1-2, the full variable domain reads GAGVSQSPSNKVTEKGKDVELRCDPISGHTALYWYRQSLGQGLEFLIYFQGNSAPDKSGLPSDRFSAERTGGSVSTLTIQRTQQEDSAVYLCASSLDRAGYTFGSGTRLTVV.

This chain links TRBV20-1 with TRBJ1-4. Germline V CDR1 and CDR2: DFQATT, SNEGSKA (reference sequence). The CDR3 consists of 13 residues. The CDR3 sequence is CSAQAQRGEKLFF.

This sequence joins TRBV28 and TRBJ2-2. CDR1 MDHEN and CDR2 SYDVKM come from the germline V gene. The CDR3 loop spans 15 amino acids. This CDR3 reads CASNIGTSATGELFF.

The chain has TRBV7-8 and TRBJ1-5; the TCRdb call, TRBD1, lacks DNA for checking. This CDR3 comprises 15 residues. In germline, CDR1 is SGHVS, CDR2 FQNEAQ. CDR3 loop: CAGSVTTGGNQPQHF.

The V and J genes are TRBV4-3 and TRBJ2-1. Germline V lookup: CDR1 LGHNA, CDR2 YSLEER. The CDR3 spans 14 residues. The CDR3 sequence: CASSLRRSYNEQFF.

The chain has TRBV29-1 and TRBJ2-7; TCRdb's D call of TRBD2 is untestable without DNA. Germline assignment: CDR1 SQVTM and CDR2 ANQGSEA. The CDR3 contains 13 residues. CDR3 sequence: CSVELGGIYEQYF.

This chain uses TRBV7-2 with TRBJ2-5; TCRdb calls TRBD2, which cannot be checked without DNA. CDR1 and CDR2 from the germline V gene are SGHTA and FQGNSA. This CDR3 region has 15 residues. The CDR3 loop reads CASSLASGAEETQYF.

The chain is built from TRBV20-1 and TRBJ2-5; TCRdb gives TRBD2 as the D gene, but with no DNA this cannot be confirmed. Germline V gives CDR1 DFQATT, CDR2 SNEGSKA (reference sequence). This CDR3 has 13 residues. This chain's CDR3 is CSASTGPGETQYF.

J is TRBJ2-2 and V is TRBV2; TCRdb's assignment of TRBD2 cannot be checked, as there is no DNA. The CDR3 consists of 16 residues. Germline values: CDR1 SNHLY, CDR2 FYNNEI. CDR3 in amino acids: CASSPGRELGTGELFF.

The genes are TRBV12-3 or TRBV12-4 and TRBJ1-5; TCRdb designates TRBD1, a call that cannot be tested without DNA. The CDR3 sequence is 13 residues long. CDR3 region: CASSLQGRQPQHF.

The V and J genes are TRBV10-1 and TRBJ2-1. Germline CDR1 WNHNN, CDR2 SYGVQD (reference sequence). CDR3 length: 13 amino acids. The CDR3 protein is CASSDRQLNEQFF.

This chain connects TRBV28 to TRBJ2-7; TCRdb names TRBD1, which stays unverified in the absence of DNA. There are 16 residues in the CDR3. CDR1 MDHEN and CDR2 SYDVKM come from the germline V gene. The chain's CDR3 is CASSPGHHLGAYEQYF.

The CDR3 spells CASSRGTSGLSYNEQFF. This sequence joins TRBV4-2 and TRBJ2-1; TCRdb's assignment of TRBD2 cannot be checked, as there is no DNA. The germline V gene encodes CDR1 LGHNA and CDR2 YNFKEQ. CDR3 size: 17 residues.

The chain uses TRBV29-1 and TRBJ1-4; no DNA is available, so the TRBD1 call from TCRdb remains unchecked. Germline CDR1 reads SQVTM; CDR2 reads ANQGSEA. The CDR3 consists of 17 residues. The CDR3 reads CSVSGGTGVISNEKLFF. Supplemented by reference TRBV29-1 and TRBJ1-4, the full variable domain reads SAVISQKPSRDICQRGTSLTIQCQVDSQVTMMFWYRQQPGQSLTLIATANQGSEATYESGFVIDKFPISRPNLTFSTLTVSNMSPEDSSIYLCSVSGGTGVISNEKLFFGSGTQLSVL.

This sequence joins TRBV5-4 and TRBJ2-5; there is no DNA to check the TCRdb D call of TRBD1. Germline loops: CDR1 SGHNT, CDR2 YYREEE (reference sequence). The CDR3 covers 15 residues. The CDR3 is CASSGGWGIQETQYF.

CDR3: CASSRRDPWGEKLFF. V is TRBV7-8 and J is TRBJ1-4; the TCRdb call, TRBD1, lacks DNA for checking. CDR1 SGHVS and CDR2 FQNEAQ come from the germline V gene. This CDR3 has 15 residues.

This chain uses TRBV7-9 with TRBJ2-1; TCRdb designates TRBD1, a call that cannot be tested without DNA. CDR1 and CDR2 (germline): SEHNR, FQNEAQ (reference sequence). The CDR3 is made up of 11 amino acids. The CDR3 sequence: CASSTSPEQFF.

The chain has TRBV7-2 and TRBJ2-7; TCRdb returns TRBD2, unconfirmable since there is no DNA. CDR1 SGHTA and CDR2 FQGNSA come from the germline V gene. This CDR3 region has 17 residues. CDR3 region: CASSLGKGFAGHYEQYF. Full variable domain (missing parts from reference TRBV7-2 and TRBJ2-7): GAGVSQSPSNKVTEKGKDVELRCDPISGHTALYWYRQSLGQGLEFLIYFQGNSAPDKSGLPSDRFSAERTGGSVSTLTIQRTQQEDSAVYLCASSLGKGFAGHYEQYFGPGTRLTVT.

The chain employs TRBV18 and TRBJ1-6; TCRdb outputs TRBD1, but without DNA this stays unchecked. CDR1 and CDR2 (germline): KGHSH, LQKENI. The CDR3 runs to 15 residues. The chain's CDR3 is CASSPSGMGAGTLHF.

The chain has TRBV3-1 and TRBJ1-2. Per germline, CDR1 LGHDT and CDR2 YNNKEL (reference sequence). The CDR3 is made up of 12 amino acids. CDR3 region: CASKTANYGYTF.

The chain carries TRBV5-4 and TRBJ2-5. This CDR3 is 15 amino acids long. CDR1 SGHNT and CDR2 YYREEE come from the germline V gene (reference sequence). The CDR3 spells CASSGSVAGRETQYF.